The 21 T cell receptor beta chains in this list originate from one sample, sequenced in a study of T cells in Graves' hyperthyroidism and ophthalmopathy. Amplified TCR beta CDR3 regions derived from RNA transcripts. Researchers ran a first-round RT-PCR on the TCR CDR3 using the HTBI primer set. Each CDR3 protein is one row after TCRdb ran MiXCR on the multiplex PCR reads. This table holds around 340,000 distinct CDR3 sequences, approximately 18% found once. The material sequenced was blood. The origin of the receptors is a woman between 45 and 60 years old with Graves' hyperthyroidism.

The chain recombines TRBV5-4 with TRBJ2-2; D call uncertain. Germline V gives CDR1 SGHNT, CDR2 YYREEE (reference sequence). The CDR3 runs to 14 residues. V lost 0 bases and J 8 bases, leaving 11 bases between the germline ends. CDR3 loop: CASSLEVQAGELFF. The DNA of the CDR3 is TGTGCCAGCAGCTTGGAGGTGCAAGCTGGGGAGCTGTTTTTT.

This clonotype was observed many times. The chain recombines TRBV6-1 with TRBJ2-6, with D perhaps matching TRBD1 (6 bases). The CDR3 is 18 residues long. The germline V gene encodes CDR1 MNHNS and CDR2 SASEGT. Between the trimmed V and J ends, which lost 2 bases and 4 bases, there was a span of 18 bases. The CDR3 bases are TGTGCCAGCAGTGAACGAAGGGGCAGGGGCGCGGGGGCCAACGTCCTGACTTTC. This sequence encodes CASSERRGRGAGANVLTF.

This clonotype was observed many times. This chain connects TRBV3-1 to TRBJ1-2, with D possibly being TRBD1 (6 bases). Per the germline V gene, CDR1 is LGHDT and CDR2 is YNNKEL (reference sequence). V dropped 4 bases and J dropped 3 bases, with 9 bases sitting between them. The CDR3 contains 13 residues. The CDR3 spells CASSPGHYYGYTF. The CDR3 nucleotides are TGTGCCAGCAGCCCGGGACATTACTATGGCTACACCTTC.

The chain combines TRBV4-1 with TRBJ2-2; D possibly corresponds to TRBD1 (6 bases). Germline V gene lookup returns CDR1 MGHRA and CDR2 YSYEKL. The CDR3 spans 16 residues. V lost 1 base to trimming and J lost 4 bases, with 13 bases between them. The CDR3 sequence: CASSQVTGLVTGELFF. The CDR3 region has the DNA TGCGCCAGCAGCCAAGTTACAGGGCTTGTCACCGGGGAGCTGTTTTTT.

This clonotype showed up just a few times. This chain connects TRBV3-1 to TRBJ2-2; either TRBD1 or TRBD2 may fit D (5 bases each). Trimming cost V 0 bases and J 4 bases, with 9 bases left between them. Germline values: CDR1 LGHDT, CDR2 YNNKEL (reference sequence). The CDR3 sequence is 15 residues long. CDR3 in DNA: TGTGCCAGCAGCCAAGAGGGACGGGGCACCGGGGAGCTGTTTTTT. Translation: CASSQEGRGTGELFF.

This clonotype has a count of ten or more. This sequence joins TRBV6-1 and TRBJ2-5; 7 nucleotides agree with TRBD1. CDR1 and CDR2 (germline): MNHNS, SASEGT. This CDR3 is built from 13 residues. Trimming cost V 5 bases and J 8 bases; bases outside gene matches: 8. The CDR3 protein is CASSSPTGATQYF. CDR3 bases: TGTGCCAGCAGTTCCCCTACAGGGGCCACCCAGTACTTC.

This clonotype came up a few times. This chain connects TRBV5-1 to TRBJ1-2; D is possibly TRBD1 (5 bases). The CDR3 length is 14 residues. CDR1 is SGHRS and CDR2 is YFSETQ in the germline V gene. Trimming cost V 0 bases and J 8 bases, with 14 bases left between them. The CDR3 DNA sequence: TGCGCCAGCAGCTTGGACCAGGGTGGGCAAGGCTACACCTTC. Translation gives CASSLDQGGQGYTF.

This clonotype occurred many times. J is TRBJ1-5 and V is TRBV12-3 or TRBV12-4, with D hard to call. The V end lost 0 bases, the J end lost 1 base, and 4 bases lay between the germline ends. The CDR3 length is 14 residues. CDR3: CASSLADSNQPQHF. CDR3 DNA: TGTGCCAGCAGTTTAGCGGACAGCAATCAGCCCCAGCATTTT.

The genes are TRBV3-1 and TRBJ2-1, with TRBD2 identical over 7 bases. The V segment lost 2 bases and the J segment 7 bases; nucleotides outside the gene matches: 11. There are 16 residues in the CDR3. Looked up from germline, CDR1 is LGHDT and CDR2 is YNNKEL (reference sequence). For the CDR3, the DNA is TGTGCCAGCAGCCAATGGTCGGGAGGATTGGATAATGAGCAGTTCTTC. It is translated as CASSQWSGGLDNEQFF.

The gene calls are TRBV30 and TRBJ1-2; tentatively, D is TRBD1 (6 bases). Per the germline V gene, CDR1 is GTSNPN and CDR2 is SVGIG (reference sequence). The V end was cut by 5 bases, the J end by 5 bases, with 21 bases between. There are 15 residues in the CDR3. The CDR3 region is CAWAPGGLWGYGYTF. Written as DNA, the CDR3 is TGTGCCTGGGCTCCCGGGGGCCTGTGGGGATATGGCTACACCTTC.

Many counts were recorded for this clonotype. The gene calls are TRBV6-6 and TRBJ1-1; TRBD1 agrees at 7 bases. J gave up 0 bases and V 0 bases, and 4 bases lay outside the gene matches. The germline CDR1 and CDR2 sequences are MNHNY and SVGAGI (reference sequence). This CDR3 spans 16 amino acids. The CDR3 region is CASSYSTGYMNTEAFF. For the CDR3, the DNA is TGTGCCAGCAGTTACTCGACAGGGTATATGAACACTGAAGCTTTCTTT.

V is TRBV30 and J is TRBJ1-5; no firm D call. The CDR3 runs to 14 residues. V was cut by 5 bases and J by 2 bases, with 13 bases left in between. Germline CDR1 GTSNPN, CDR2 SVGIG (reference sequence). CDR3 in DNA: TGTGCCTGGGGCCCCGGGTTCGGCAATCAGCCCCAGCATTTT. Protein sequence: CAWGPGFGNQPQHF.

This clonotype was seen a few times. This chain connects TRBV20-1 to TRBJ2-2; 9 nucleotides align to TRBD1. J lost 3 bases, V lost 6 bases, and 5 bases had no gene match. Germline CDR1 is DFQATT and CDR2 is SNEGSKA (reference sequence). This CDR3 spans 14 amino acids. CDR3 loop: CSAPGTGHTGELFF. CDR3 DNA sequence: TGCAGTGCCCCGGGGACAGGGCACACCGGGGAGCTGTTTTTT.

This clonotype was found many times. The chain joins TRBV5-1 to TRBJ2-1; D not resolved. This CDR3 spans 16 amino acids. Germline V lookup: CDR1 SGHRS, CDR2 YFSETQ. V was trimmed by 0 bases and J by 0 bases, leaving 10 bases between them. This chain's CDR3 is CASSLGHLSSYNEQFF. The DNA for the CDR3 is TGCGCCAGCAGCTTGGGACACCTGAGCTCCTACAATGAGCAGTTCTTC.

With regard to this clonotype: Being one base from a much bigger clone, this may be a read error. V gene TRBV11-1 combines with J gene TRBJ2-1; no clear D. This CDR3 spans 15 amino acids. Germline CDR1 and CDR2: SGHAT and FQDESV (reference sequence). CDR3 DNA: TGTGCCAGCAGCCGGACCCAGAGCTCCTACAATGAGCAGTCCTTC. It translates to CASSRTQSSYNEQSF. Complete variable domain (other parts from reference TRBV11-1 and TRBJ2-1): EAEVAQSPRYKITEKSQAVAFWCDPISGHATLYWYRQILGQGPELLVQFQDESVVDDSQLPKDRFSAERLKGVDSTLKIQPAELGDSAMYLCASSRTQSSYNEQSFGPGTRLTVL.

In regard to this clonotype: A much larger clone lies one base from this, so it may be a read error. V is TRBV5-1 and J is TRBJ2-2; D possibly uses TRBD1 or TRBD2 (5 bases each). The CDR3 is made up of 14 amino acids. V lost 4 bases, J lost 6 bases, and 13 bases lay in between. Germline V gene lookup returns CDR1 SGHRS and CDR2 YFSETQ. CDR3 nucleotide sequence: TGCGCCAGCAGCAGGGGACGGACTCCCGGGGAGCTGTTTTTT. It yields the protein CASSRGRTPGELFF.

CDR3 sequence: CASSVGGADTQYF. In DNA, the CDR3 is TGTGCCAGCAGCGTAGGAGGGGCTGATACGCAGTATTTT. This sequence joins TRBV9 and TRBJ2-3, with D possibly called TRBD1 or TRBD2 (5 bases each). Germline CDR1 SGDLS, CDR2 YYNGEE. With 0 bases removed from V and 6 bases from J, the gap between germline ends came to 8 bases. CDR3 size: 13 residues.

This clonotype occurred many times. This chain uses TRBV28 with TRBJ1-5; D unresolved. Trimming removed 7 bases from V and 4 bases from J, with 8 bases in between. Per the germline V gene, CDR1 is MDHEN and CDR2 is SYDVKM. CDR3 size: 12 residues. CDR3 sequence: CASTVQNQPQHF. DNA of the CDR3: TGTGCCAGCACAGTACAGAATCAGCCCCAGCATTTT.

This clonotype has a count of ten or more. The V gene is TRBV5-1, the J gene TRBJ2-7; D not resolved. This CDR3 has 13 residues. The V end lost 3 bases, the J end lost 0 bases, and 7 bases lay between the germline ends. The germline V gene encodes CDR1 SGHRS and CDR2 YFSETQ. The CDR3 DNA reads as TGCGCCAGCAGCTCACAGAGCTCCTACGAGCAGTACTTC. Its protein product is CASSSQSSYEQYF.

This clonotype was recorded at least ten times. V is TRBV11-2 and J is TRBJ2-1, with no clear D. The germline gives CDR1 SGHAT, CDR2 FQNNGV. The CDR3 is 13 amino acids. Trimming stripped 5 bases from V and 9 bases from J, with 14 bases between. CDR3 sequence: CASSQALVSEQFF. The CDR3 bases are TGTGCCAGCAGCCAAGCCCTAGTCAGTGAGCAGTTCTTC. The full variable domain, its missing parts supplied by reference TRBV11-2 and TRBJ2-1, is EAGVAQSPRYKIIEKRQSVAFWCNPISGHATLYWYQQILGQGPKLLIQFQNNGVVDDSQLPKDRFSAERLKGVDSTLKIQPAKLEDSAVYLCASSQALVSEQFFGPGTRLTVL.

This clonotype was detected a few times. The V call is TRBV7-3, the J call TRBJ2-7, with a tentative D call TRBD2 (6 bases). CDR1 SGHTA and CDR2 FQGTGA come from the germline V gene. The length of the CDR3 is 13 residues. V lost 5 bases to trimming and J lost 0 bases, with 8 bases between them. This CDR3 is CASSAGHSYEQYF. The CDR3 coding sequence is TGTGCCAGCAGCGCGGGGCACTCCTACGAGCAGTACTTC.